This T cell receptor (beta chain) emerged from a study of blood T cell repertoires in COVID-19 (dated by TCRdb to 2020 to 2021). About the study as a whole: Samples from collaborators originated in the United States, Italy and Spain and spanned both the acute and convalescent phases of COVID-19. The repertoires were released in a freely available public database intended as a resource for research on the immune response to SARS-CoV-2. The dataset comprised deeply sampled blood TCRbeta repertoires from subjects exposed to, actively infected with, or recovered from COVID-19. Where HLA class I and class II types were available, the types were taken from metadata supplied by the sample provider, not from assay-based typing. The sample metadata nearly always contained a de-identified subject ID, COVID-19 status, age in years and sex. The material from the prospective study consisted of cDNA or gDNA derived from T cells, B-cell-depleted T cells, or PBMCs. The samples were drawn from the first 160 participants of the ongoing ImmuneRACE study and from roughly 1,300 subjects provided by 6 global collaborators.

The V and J ends are trimmed by 5 bases and 3 bases, leaving 12 bases between them. The CDR3 covers 14 residues, taking in both the cysteine and the phenylalanine. This entry keeps only the CDR3 DNA: 42 bases, framed from base 1. CDR1 and CDR2, per the germline V gene (reference sequence), are MNHEY and SMNVEV. Each collaborating institution followed its own protocols to collect whole blood in K2EDTA tubes. For TCRbeta analysis, collaborator samples were shipped as frozen whole blood, as isolated PBMCs, or as DNA extracted from either sample type. TCRbeta CDR3 regions were amplified from genomic DNA using the immunoSEQ Assay, a bias-controlled multiplex PCR. The original methods were these. Within the assay, amplification of reference gene primers was used to estimate how many nucleated cells each sample contained. To quantify the absolute abundance of each unique TCRbeta CDR3 rearrangement, sequence reads were collapsed and filtered. Productive Simpson clonality was computed per sample as the square root of Simpson's diversity index over productive rearrangements. Not all clones reach the TCRdb copy of this immuneACCESS table, which keeps in-frame sequences only. Checked studies attribute under half of the gap to unresolved V genes and leave the rest unexplained. V and J calls and clone size are copied from that table; D and trimming were computed from the DNA. This sample comprises approximately 190,000 clones, approximately 84% of them detected only once. The top ten clonotypes cover approximately 6.9% of the sample.

Regarding this clone: What antigen it recognizes has not been identified. The record has no base qualities; no much larger clone is one base away.

Results and caveats for the whole study, not just this receptor: The quantity of clinical and demographic metadata differed by source and by participant and was supplied without curation.

The sequence is built from TRBV27 and TRBJ2-3, with TRBD2 perhaps the D gene, on 5 matching bases. The sample consisted of peripheral blood. This TCR came from a human donor with acute or convalescent COVID-19. The donor label of this sample is uncertain. The sequence in DNA is TGTGCCAGCAGTAACGGGAAAGCGACAGATACGCAGTATTTT. This is translated as CASSNGKATDTQYF.